A single sample gave rise to the 30 T cell receptor beta chains below, sequenced in a study of molecular identifiers for immune sequencing clone quantification. TCRdb processed the PCR reads anew with MiXCR; each CDR3 protein has one entry. The sample holds about 630,000 distinct CDR3 sequences, roughly 27% seen once. Sequencing was performed on naive CD8+ T cells from blood, with Jurkat cell RNA spiked in. Specified subset: FACS-sorted CD8+CD4-CCR7+CD45RA+ naive T cells. Receptor source: a human donor in good health. Some libraries in this study had Jurkat cell RNA spiked in.

This clonotype was detected only once. The chain joins TRBV28 to TRBJ2-7; 9 bases are a match to TRBD2. Germline CDR1 is MDHEN and CDR2 is SYDVKM. V shed 3 bases and J 0 bases; nucleotides not matched to a gene: 6. There are 16 residues in the CDR3. CDR3 in DNA: TGTGCCAGCAGTTTTAAGACTAGCGGAAGCTCCTACGAGCAGTACTTC. It codes for CASSFKTSGSSYEQYF.

The sample holds many counts of this clonotype. This sequence joins TRBV5-6 and TRBJ2-7; unclear D gene. CDR1 and CDR2 from the germline V gene are SGHDT and YYEEEE. The CDR3 extends over 14 amino acids. V was shortened by 3 bases and J by 4 bases, with 14 bases between the two germline ends. Here the CDR3 reads CASSSGRTEYEQYF. The CDR3 coding sequence is TGTGCCAGCAGCTCCGGACGGACGGAATACGAGCAGTACTTC.

The rearrangement joins TRBV11-2 to TRBJ2-7, with a weak D call TRBD2 (6 bases). The CDR3 runs 13 residues. Trimming pared 5 bases from V and 5 bases from J, leaving 13 bases between. Germline CDR1 SGHAT, CDR2 FQNNGV. Written as DNA, the CDR3 is TGTGCCAGCAGCCCCGGGACTTCCGACGAGCAGTACTTC. As protein: CASSPGTSDEQYF. Full variable domain (missing parts from reference TRBV11-2 and TRBJ2-7): EAGVAQSPRYKIIEKRQSVAFWCNPISGHATLYWYQQILGQGPKLLIQFQNNGVVDDSQLPKDRFSAERLKGVDSTLKIQPAKLEDSAVYLCASSPGTSDEQYFGPGTRLTVT.

The CDR3 coding sequence is TGCAGTGCTACCGCCTTCCAGTGTGACACTGAAGCTTTCTTT. It translates to CSATAFQCDTEAFF. The genes are TRBV20-1 and TRBJ1-1, with no clear D. This CDR3 spans 14 amino acids. The germline V and J ends were trimmed by 4 bases and 3 bases, with 15 bases remaining between them. The germline gives CDR1 DFQATT, CDR2 SNEGSKA (reference sequence).

The rearrangement uses TRBV3-1 and TRBJ2-1; D perhaps matches TRBD2 (6 bases). V lost 0 bases and J lost 9, with 12 bases in between. Germline V gene sequence: CDR1 LGHDT, CDR2 YNNKEL (reference sequence). This CDR3 contains 14 residues. This CDR3 is CASSQDMGRSEQFF. CDR3 coding DNA: TGTGCCAGCAGCCAAGATATGGGGAGGAGTGAGCAGTTCTTC.

Points on this clonotype: A much bigger clone sits one base away, suggesting this may be a read error. This chain uses TRBV14 with TRBJ1-2, with a tentative D call TRBD1 (6 bases). Trimming removed 4 bases from V and 6 bases from J, with 18 bases in between. The CDR3 is 15 amino acids. Germline CDR1 is SGHDN and CDR2 is FVKESK. CDR3 residues: CASSLMTGLFDGYTF. In DNA form, the CDR3 reads TGTGCCAGCAGCCTCATGACAGGACTATTCGATGGCTACACCTTC.

The CDR3 region has the DNA TGTGCCAGTAGTCCCTGGGCGGGCTCTAATGAAAAACTGTTTTTT. Translated: CASSPWAGSNEKLFF. The chain couples TRBV19 to TRBJ1-4, with D unclear. The CDR3 extends over 15 amino acids. With 5 bases removed from V and 3 bases from J, the gap between germline ends came to 13 bases. Germline CDR1 is LNHDA and CDR2 is SQIVND (reference sequence).

This clonotype was seen ten or more times. The rearrangement links TRBV24-1 to TRBJ2-7; 8 bases are a match to TRBD1. This CDR3 spans 16 amino acids. Germline values: CDR1 KGHDR, CDR2 SFDVKD. The ends lost 2 bases at V and 7 bases at J; junction bases unmatched: 12. The CDR3 nucleotides read TGTGCCACCAGTGATTCCAGACAGGGGAAGGGTAAGGAGCAGTACTTC. This codes for CATSDSRQGKGKEQYF.

Details on this clonotype: One base away lies a much larger clone, so this may be a sequencing read error. The rearrangement uses TRBV29-1 and TRBJ1-1, with TRBD1 identical over 7 bases. The germline CDR1 and CDR2 sequences are SQVTM and ANQGSEA. The CDR3 contains 14 residues. This CDR3 is CSVPPRGGNTAAFF. The CDR3 DNA is TGCAGCGTTCCACCCAGGGGGGGGAACACTGCAGCTTTCTTT.

At least ten counts were recorded for this clonotype. The rearrangement joins TRBV12-3 or TRBV12-4 to TRBJ2-2, with 7 bases fitting TRBD2. The CDR3 runs to 16 residues. V shed 7 bases and J 5 bases; nucleotides not matched to a gene: 13. The CDR3 nucleotides are TGTGCCAGCACCGTTATGGGCGGGAGTGGGACCGGGGAGCTGTTTTTT. Translated, it gives CASTVMGGSGTGELFF.

This clonotype was found a few times. J is TRBJ2-1 and V is TRBV7-8; 7 bases line up with TRBD2. Germline V CDR1 and CDR2: SGHVS, FQNEAQ. Germline trimming cut 5 bases from V and 2 bases from J; bases unmatched to any gene: 6. The CDR3 contains 15 residues. CDR3 nucleotide sequence: TGTGCCAGCAGCATCGGGGGGTCTGCCTACAATGAGCAGTTCTTC. Protein sequence: CASSIGGSAYNEQFF.

This clonotype showed up many times. This chain uses TRBV6-5 with TRBJ1-2; weak D call: TRBD1 (5 bases). CDR3 length: 14 residues. The V and J ends lost 7 bases and 0 bases respectively, with 12 bases between them. Germline CDR1 and CDR2: MNHEY and SVGAGI. For the CDR3, the DNA is TGTGCCAGCACCGACAGTCCCGCTAACTATGGCTACACCTTC. Protein: CASTDSPANYGYTF.

This clonotype was seen repeatedly, ten times or more. The chain couples TRBV7-9 to TRBJ2-5; 12 bases line up with TRBD1. Germline-derived CDR1 and CDR2 are SEHNR and FQNEAQ (reference sequence). V was pared by 4 bases and J by 4 bases, with 4 bases of the junction left unmatched. There are 15 residues in the CDR3. CDR3 loop: CASSWGQGAVETQYF. CDR3 coding DNA: TGTGCCAGCAGCTGGGGACAGGGGGCTGTAGAGACCCAGTACTTC.

The chain joins TRBV7-9 to TRBJ2-2; D possibly matches TRBD1 or TRBD2 (6 bases each). The germline V and J ends were trimmed by 5 bases and 6 bases, with 19 bases remaining between them. The CDR3 runs to 16 residues. Germline-derived CDR1 and CDR2 are SEHNR and FQNEAQ (reference sequence). Here the CDR3 reads CASSPPEGEEAGELFF. The CDR3 DNA reads TGTGCCAGCAGCCCCCCCGAGGGGGAGGAGGCCGGGGAGCTGTTTTTT. Supplemented by reference TRBV7-9 and TRBJ2-2, the full variable domain reads DTGVSQNPRHKITKRGQNVTFRCDPISEHNRLYWYRQTLGQGPEFLTYFQNEAQLEKSRLLSDRFSAERPKGSFSTLEIQRTEQGDSAMYLCASSPPEGEEAGELFFGEGSRLTVL.

This clonotype came up many times. The chain recombines TRBV7-2 with TRBJ2-3; maybe TRBD1 (5 bases). Deletions cut 5 bases from V and 1 base from J, with 22 bases between. The CDR3 contains 18 residues. CDR1 and CDR2 (germline): SGHTA, FQGNSA. CDR3: CASSPRLVGAYGTDTQYF. The CDR3 region has the DNA TGTGCCAGCAGCCCCCGTTTGGTAGGGGCCTACGGCACAGATACGCAGTATTTT.

J is TRBJ1-5 and V is TRBV27; TRBD1 might be the D (5 bases). The CDR3 sequence is 14 residues long. The V gene lost 3 bases and the J gene lost 3 bases, with 9 bases spanning the gap. Germline CDR1 MNHEY, CDR2 SMNVEV (reference sequence). The CDR3 DNA sequence: TGTGCCAGCAGTTTTCGGGGGATCAATCAGCCCCAGCATTTT. It yields the protein CASSFRGINQPQHF.

This clonotype came up a few times. The V and J genes are TRBV6-2 or TRBV6-3 and TRBJ1-6; no clear D gene. The V end was cut by 2 bases, the J end by 8 bases, with 13 bases between. The germline V gene encodes CDR1 MNHEY and CDR2 SVGEGT. The CDR3 has 15 amino acids. DNA of the CDR3: TGTGCCAGCAGTTACCGGGAGGGTTTATATTCACCCCTCCACTTT. Its protein product is CASSYREGLYSPLHF.

This clonotype was picked up a small number of times. The chain has TRBV24-1 and TRBJ2-7; D is possibly TRBD1 (6 bases). The germline V gene has CDR1 KGHDR and CDR2 SFDVKD. CDR3 length equals 14 residues. V was pared by 9 bases and J by 4 bases, with 18 bases between. The CDR3 here is CATADSSRGYEQYF. The CDR3 DNA reads TGTGCCACCGCCGACTCCAGCAGGGGATACGAGCAGTACTTC.

This clonotype has only one observation. A much larger clone is a single base away; this may be a read error. Without the conserved terminal phenylalanine or tryptophan, this CDR3 likely stems from a read error. The rearrangement uses TRBV7-8 and TRBJ2-1; TRBD1 or TRBD2 may be the D gene (5 bases each). The CDR3 runs 15 residues. Germline V gene data show CDR1 as SGHVS and CDR2 as FQNEAQ. Trimming stripped 2 bases from V and 0 bases from J, with 8 bases between. CDR3: CASSLQGRSYNEQFL. CDR3 DNA: TGTGCCAGCAGCTTACAGGGACGCTCCTACAATGAGCAGTTCCTC.

This clonotype was recorded at least ten times. V is TRBV30 and J is TRBJ2-7; D call uncertain. This CDR3 region has 13 residues. Germline CDR1 is GTSNPN and CDR2 is SVGIG (reference sequence). V dropped 3 bases and J dropped 3 bases, with 12 bases sitting between them. The DNA of the CDR3 is TGTGCCTGGAGCTACGGACCCAACTACGAGCAGTACTTC. This encodes CAWSYGPNYEQYF.

The gene calls are TRBV4-2 and TRBJ1-1; no clear D. The germline gives CDR1 LGHNA, CDR2 YNFKEQ. Trimming cost V 3 bases and J 14 bases, with 16 bases left between them. The CDR3 loop spans 12 amino acids. The CDR3 DNA is TGTGCCAGCAGCCAGGTGCGGGGTGAAACATTCTTT. Its translation: CASSQVRGETFF.

About this clonotype itself: One end of the junction is discordant with germline, which a read error may explain. The rearrangement links TRBV4-1 to TRBJ1-6; D ambiguous. CDR1 is MGHRA and CDR2 is YSYEKL in the germline V gene. The CDR3 spans 15 residues. CDR3 in DNA: TGCGCCAGCAGCCAATCCTACGGGTATAATTCACCCCTCCGCTTT. Translating gives CASSQSYGYNSPLRF.

The chain carries TRBV20-1 and TRBJ2-5; 9 bases fit TRBD2. Germline loops: CDR1 DFQATT, CDR2 SNEGSKA (reference sequence). The CDR3 loop spans 17 amino acids. Germline trimming cut 3 bases from V and 5 bases from J; bases unmatched to any gene: 16. Here the CDR3 DNA reads TGCAGTGCTAGGTTGCGGGGACTAGCAGCCGTCCTGGAGACCCAGTACTTC. Its protein is CSARLRGLAAVLETQYF.

Concerning this clonotype itself: A junction end diverges from the germline sequence, so it may reflect a read error. V usage is TRBV20-1 and J usage is TRBJ2-3; 12 nucleotides line up with TRBD2. Germline V gives CDR1 DFQATT, CDR2 SNEGSKA (reference sequence). There are 17 residues in the CDR3. CDR3 in DNA: TGCACTGCTACGCCTAGCGGGGGGGGGGCTAGCCCAGATACGCAGTATTTT. Translated: CTATPSGGGASPDTQYF.

The rearrangement joins TRBV11-2 to TRBJ2-7; no clear D gene. Germline V CDR1 and CDR2: SGHAT, FQNNGV. The CDR3 is made up of 12 amino acids. V was cut by 3 bases and J by 9 bases, with 12 bases left in between. CDR3 in amino acids: CASSFSAIVQYF. In DNA form, the CDR3 reads TGTGCCAGCAGCTTTTCTGCGATCGTGCAGTACTTC.

The chain links TRBV4-1 to TRBJ2-7; 11 positions agree with TRBD2. The CDR3 is made up of 15 amino acids. With V trimmed by 2 bases and J by 4 bases, 4 bases remained unmatched. Germline V gives CDR1 MGHRA, CDR2 YSYEKL. CDR3: CASSQLSGRAYEQYF. The CDR3 DNA is TGCGCCAGCAGCCAACTTAGCGGGAGGGCTTACGAGCAGTACTTC.

V is TRBV20-1 and J is TRBJ2-5; TRBD2 might be the D (6 bases). Germline V CDR1 and CDR2: DFQATT, SNEGSKA (reference sequence). The CDR3 runs 21 residues. V lost 6 bases to trimming and J lost 5 bases, with 40 bases between them. For the CDR3, the DNA is TGCAGTGCAAGGAAGGCTACGGGAGTTATCGCTTTGGTCGGAGAGGAGGAGACCCAGTACTTC. It translates to CSARKATGVIALVGEEETQYF.

This clonotype was counted between two and nine times. This rearrangement joins TRBV19 to TRBJ2-7; tentative D call: TRBD1 (7 bases). The CDR3 length is 10 residues. Germline CDR1 and CDR2: LNHDA and SQIVND (reference sequence). The V and J ends lost 10 bases and 5 bases respectively, with 9 bases between them. CDR3 DNA: TGTGCCACCAGGGGGGACGAGCAGTACTTC. Its translation is CATRGDEQYF.

The CDR3 protein is CASSHKETQYF. CDR3 in DNA: TGTGCCAGCAGTCACAAGGAGACCCAGTACTTC. The chain has TRBV6-2 or TRBV6-3 and TRBJ2-5; D unresolved. The CDR3 is 11 amino acids. The germline V gene encodes CDR1 MNHEY and CDR2 SVGEGT. V lost 5 bases and J 5 bases, leaving 6 bases between the germline ends.

V gene TRBV2 combines with J gene TRBJ2-1; D uncertain. The V gene lost 5 bases and the J gene lost 8 bases, with 10 bases spanning the gap. The CDR3 is made up of 12 amino acids. Looked up from germline, CDR1 is SNHLY and CDR2 is FYNNEI. Here the CDR3 DNA reads TGTGCCAGCAGTCCTTATGTCGATGAGCAGTTCTTC. Translating it yields CASSPYVDEQFF.